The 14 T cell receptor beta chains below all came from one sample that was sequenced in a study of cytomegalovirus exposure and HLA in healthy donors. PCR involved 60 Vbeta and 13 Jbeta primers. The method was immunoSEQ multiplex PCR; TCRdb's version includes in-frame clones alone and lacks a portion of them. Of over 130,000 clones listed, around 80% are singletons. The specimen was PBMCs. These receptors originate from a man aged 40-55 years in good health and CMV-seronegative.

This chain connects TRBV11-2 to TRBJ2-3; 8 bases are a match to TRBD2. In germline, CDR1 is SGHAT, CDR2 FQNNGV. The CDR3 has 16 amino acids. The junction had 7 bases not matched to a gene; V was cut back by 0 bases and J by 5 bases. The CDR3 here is CASSLDEWSGGDTQYF. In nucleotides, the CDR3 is TGTGCCAGCAGCTTAGATGAGTGGAGCGGGGGAGATACGCAGTATTTT.

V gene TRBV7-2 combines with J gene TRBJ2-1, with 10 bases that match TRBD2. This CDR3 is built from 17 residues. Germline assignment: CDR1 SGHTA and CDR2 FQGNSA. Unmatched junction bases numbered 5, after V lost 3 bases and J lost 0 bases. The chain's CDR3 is CASSLISGGFSYNEQFF. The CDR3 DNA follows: TGTGCCAGCAGCTTGATTAGCGGGGGGTTCTCCTACAATGAGCAGTTCTTC.

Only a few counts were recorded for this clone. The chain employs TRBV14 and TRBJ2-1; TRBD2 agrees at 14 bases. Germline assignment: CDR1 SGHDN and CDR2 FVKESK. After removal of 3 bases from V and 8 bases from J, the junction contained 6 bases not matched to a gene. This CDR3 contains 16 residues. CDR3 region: CASSHTGTSGSYEQFF. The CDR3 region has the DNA TGTGCCAGCAGCCACACCGGGACTAGCGGGAGCTATGAGCAGTTCTTC. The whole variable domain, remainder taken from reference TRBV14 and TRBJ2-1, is EAGVTQFPSHSVIEKGQTVTLRCDPISGHDNLYWYRRVMGKEIKFLLHFVKESKQDESGMPNNRFLAERTGGTYSTLKVQPAELEDSGVYFCASSHTGTSGSYEQFFGPGTRLTVL.

The DNA for the CDR3 is TGTGCCAGTAGCCACAGGGTAGAACTAGCGGGAGCCGAGGAGACCCAGTACTTC. Its protein is CASSHRVELAGAEETQYF. The rearrangement joins TRBV19 to TRBJ2-5; TRBD2 aligns across 11 bases. The J segment lost 5 bases and the V segment lost 6 bases, leaving 17 bases of the junction unmatched. The CDR3 runs 18 residues. Germline loops: CDR1 LNHDA, CDR2 SQIVND (reference sequence).

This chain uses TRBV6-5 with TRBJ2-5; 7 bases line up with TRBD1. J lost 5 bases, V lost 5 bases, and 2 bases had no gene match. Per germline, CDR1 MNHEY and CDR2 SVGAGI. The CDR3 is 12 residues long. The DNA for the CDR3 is TGTGCCAGCAGTCCGACAGGGGAGACCCAGTACTTC. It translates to CASSPTGETQYF.

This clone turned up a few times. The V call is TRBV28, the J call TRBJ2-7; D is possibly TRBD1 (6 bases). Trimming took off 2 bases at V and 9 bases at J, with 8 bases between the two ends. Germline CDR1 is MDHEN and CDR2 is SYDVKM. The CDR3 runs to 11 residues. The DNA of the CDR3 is TGTGCCAGCAGTTTAACCAGGGGGCAGTACTTC. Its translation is CASSLTRGQYF. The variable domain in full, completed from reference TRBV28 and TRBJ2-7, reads DVKVTQSSRYLVKRTGEKVFLECVQDMDHENMFWYRQDPGLGLRLIYFSYDVKMKEKGDIPEGYSVSREKKERFSLILESASTNQTSMYLCASSLTRGQYFGPGTRLTVT.

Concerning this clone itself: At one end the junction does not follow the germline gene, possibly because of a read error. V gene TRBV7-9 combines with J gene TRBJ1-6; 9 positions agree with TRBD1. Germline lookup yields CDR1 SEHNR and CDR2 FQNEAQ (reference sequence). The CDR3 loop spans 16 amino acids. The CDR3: CSSTPRDRVTDSPLHF. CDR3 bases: TGTTCCAGCACCCCCCGGGACAGGGTTACGGATTCACCCCTCCACTTT.

DNA for the CDR3: TGTGCCAGCAGCTTAGGCGGGACTAGCGGGAGAAGTAGCACAGATACGCAGTATTTT. Residues: CASSLGGTSGRSSTDTQYF. The chain is built from TRBV11-2 and TRBJ2-3, with 14 nucleotides matching TRBD2. Germline-derived CDR1 and CDR2 are SGHAT and FQNNGV. V shed 1 base and J 0 bases; nucleotides not matched to a gene: 6. The CDR3 loop spans 19 amino acids. Drawing the rest from reference TRBV11-2 and TRBJ2-3, the complete variable domain is EAGVAQSPRYKIIEKRQSVAFWCNPISGHATLYWYQQILGQGPKLLIQFQNNGVVDDSQLPKDRFSAERLKGVDSTLKIQPAKLEDSAVYLCASSLGGTSGRSSTDTQYFGPGTRLTVL.

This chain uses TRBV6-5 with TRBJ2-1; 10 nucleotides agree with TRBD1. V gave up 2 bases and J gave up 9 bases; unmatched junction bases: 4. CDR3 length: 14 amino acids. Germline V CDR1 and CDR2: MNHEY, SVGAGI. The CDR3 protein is CASSYRQGAVEQFF. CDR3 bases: TGTGCCAGCAGTTACCGACAGGGGGCTGTTGAGCAGTTCTTC.

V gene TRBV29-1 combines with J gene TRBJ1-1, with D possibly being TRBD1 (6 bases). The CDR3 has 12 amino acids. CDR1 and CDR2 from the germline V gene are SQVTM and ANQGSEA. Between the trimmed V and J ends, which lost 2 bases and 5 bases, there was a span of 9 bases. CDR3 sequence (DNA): TGCAGCGTTGAAACAGGGCGGACTGAAGCTTTCTTT. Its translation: CSVETGRTEAFF.

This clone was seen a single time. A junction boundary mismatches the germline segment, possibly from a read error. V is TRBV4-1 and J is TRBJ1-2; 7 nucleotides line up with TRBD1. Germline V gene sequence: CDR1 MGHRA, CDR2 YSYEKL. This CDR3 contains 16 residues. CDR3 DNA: TGTGCCAGCAGCCAAGCCCCGGACAGGACTAACTATGGCTACACCTTC. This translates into CASSQAPDRTNYGYTF.

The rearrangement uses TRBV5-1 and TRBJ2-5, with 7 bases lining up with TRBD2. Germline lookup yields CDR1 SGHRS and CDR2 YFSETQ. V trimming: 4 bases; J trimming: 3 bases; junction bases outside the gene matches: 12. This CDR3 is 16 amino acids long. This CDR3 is CASSLSQGGREETQYF. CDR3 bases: TGCGCCAGCAGCCTATCCCAGGGAGGGAGGGAAGAGACCCAGTACTTC.

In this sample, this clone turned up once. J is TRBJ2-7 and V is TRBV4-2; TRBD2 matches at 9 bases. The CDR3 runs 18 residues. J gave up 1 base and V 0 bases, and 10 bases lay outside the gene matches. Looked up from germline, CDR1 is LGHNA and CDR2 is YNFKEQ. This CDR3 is CASSQDLGAGGTSYEQYF. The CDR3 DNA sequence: TGTGCCAGCAGCCAAGATCTAGGGGCGGGGGGGACATCCTACGAGCAGTACTTC.

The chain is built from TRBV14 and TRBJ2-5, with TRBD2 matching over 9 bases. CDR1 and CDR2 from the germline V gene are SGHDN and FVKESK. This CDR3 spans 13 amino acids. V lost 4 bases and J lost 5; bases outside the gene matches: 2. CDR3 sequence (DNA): TGTGCCAGCAGCCTAGCGGGAGCGGAGACCCAGTACTTC. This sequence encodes CASSLAGAETQYF. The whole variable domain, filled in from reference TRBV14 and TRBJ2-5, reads EAGVTQFPSHSVIEKGQTVTLRCDPISGHDNLYWYRRVMGKEIKFLLHFVKESKQDESGMPNNRFLAERTGGTYSTLKVQPAELEDSGVYFCASSLAGAETQYFGPGTRLLVL.